The sequence of this T cell receptor (beta chain) was determined in a study of blood T cell repertoires in COVID-19. As for the study in general: The cDNA or gDNA used as material had been derived from T cells, B-cell-depleted T cells, or PBMCs.

The V end was cut by 6 bases, the J end by 0 bases, with 12 bases between. Germline V gene sequence: CDR1 MNHEY, CDR2 SVGEGT. This CDR3 contains 15 residues. In this sample, this clone turned up a few times. The authors' processing: Amplified reference gene primers provided the basis for estimating nucleated cell counts. Method: immunoSEQ multiplex PCR; TCRdb's copy keeps in-frame clones and lacks some. The D gene and trimming were derived from the DNA, and the V and J assignments and clone size from that table. The sample has 250,000 to 300,000 clones; 85% to 90% are singletons. This chain uses TRBV6-2 or TRBV6-3 with TRBJ1-3, with a tentative D call TRBD1 (5 bases). The sequenced material came from peripheral blood. This clonotype originated in a woman aged 55 to 70 with COVID-19, enrolled during active disease. CDR3 loop: CASSDSLSSGNTIYF. CDR3 DNA: TGTGCCAGCAGCGACAGCTTAAGCTCTGGAAACACCATATATTTT.